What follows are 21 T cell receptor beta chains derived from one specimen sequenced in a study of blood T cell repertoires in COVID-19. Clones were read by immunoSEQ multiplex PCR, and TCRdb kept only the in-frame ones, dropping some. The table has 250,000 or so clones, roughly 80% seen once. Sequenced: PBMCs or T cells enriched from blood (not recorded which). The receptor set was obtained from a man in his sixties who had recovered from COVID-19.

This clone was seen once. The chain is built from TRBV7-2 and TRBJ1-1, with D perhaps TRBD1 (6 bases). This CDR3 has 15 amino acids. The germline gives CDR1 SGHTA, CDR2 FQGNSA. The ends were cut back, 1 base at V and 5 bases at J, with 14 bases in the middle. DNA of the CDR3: TGTGCCAGCAGCTTAGTTGGCAGGGGTGGAACTGAAGCTTTCTTT. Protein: CASSLVGRGGTEAFF.

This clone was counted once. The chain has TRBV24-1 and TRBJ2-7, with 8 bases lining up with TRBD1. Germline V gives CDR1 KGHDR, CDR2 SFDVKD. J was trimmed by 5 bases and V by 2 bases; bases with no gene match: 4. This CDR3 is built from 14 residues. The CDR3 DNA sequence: TGTGCCACCAGTGATTCAGGGGGCAGGGACGAGCAGTACTTC. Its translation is CATSDSGGRDEQYF.

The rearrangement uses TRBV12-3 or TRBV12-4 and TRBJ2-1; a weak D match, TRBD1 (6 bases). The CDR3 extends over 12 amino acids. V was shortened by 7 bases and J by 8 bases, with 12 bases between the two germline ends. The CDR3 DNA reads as TGTGCCAGCAACAGGGTGGGCGATGAGCAGTTCTTC. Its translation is CASNRVGDEQFF.

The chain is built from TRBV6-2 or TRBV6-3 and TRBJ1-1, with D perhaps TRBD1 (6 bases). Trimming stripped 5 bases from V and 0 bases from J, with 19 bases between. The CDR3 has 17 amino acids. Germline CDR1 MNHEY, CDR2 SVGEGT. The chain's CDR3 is CASSPRHRQDLNTEAFF. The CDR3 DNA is TGTGCCAGCAGTCCACGTCACCGACAGGACCTGAACACTGAAGCTTTCTTT.

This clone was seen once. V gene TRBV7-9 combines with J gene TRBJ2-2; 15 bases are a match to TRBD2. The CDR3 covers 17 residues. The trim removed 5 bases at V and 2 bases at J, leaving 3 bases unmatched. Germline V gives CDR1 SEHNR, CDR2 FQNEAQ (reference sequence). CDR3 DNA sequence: TGTGCCAGCAGCACGGGACTAGCGGGGGGAAACACCGGGGAGCTGTTTTTT. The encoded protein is CASSTGLAGGNTGELFF. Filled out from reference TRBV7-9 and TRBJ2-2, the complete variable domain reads DTGVSQNPRHKITKRGQNVTFRCDPISEHNRLYWYRQTLGQGPEFLTYFQNEAQLEKSRLLSDRFSAERPKGSFSTLEIQRTEQGDSAMYLCASSTGLAGGNTGELFFGEGSRLTVL.

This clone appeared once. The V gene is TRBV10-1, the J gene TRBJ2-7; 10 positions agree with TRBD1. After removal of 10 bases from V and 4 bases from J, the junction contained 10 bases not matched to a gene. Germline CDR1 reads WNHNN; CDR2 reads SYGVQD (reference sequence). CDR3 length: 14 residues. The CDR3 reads CATTDRGRFYEQYF. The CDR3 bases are TGCGCCACCACAGACAGGGGGCGCTTTTACGAGCAGTACTTC.

CDR3 DNA sequence: TGTGCCAGCTCACCAAAGACAGGGGGGTACGAGCAGTACTTC. The encoded protein is CASSPKTGGYEQYF. The chain recombines TRBV18 with TRBJ2-7; 9 bases fit TRBD1. The junction had 3 bases not matched to a gene; V was cut back by 2 bases and J by 4 bases. Per germline, CDR1 KGHSH and CDR2 LQKENI. CDR3 length: 14 amino acids.

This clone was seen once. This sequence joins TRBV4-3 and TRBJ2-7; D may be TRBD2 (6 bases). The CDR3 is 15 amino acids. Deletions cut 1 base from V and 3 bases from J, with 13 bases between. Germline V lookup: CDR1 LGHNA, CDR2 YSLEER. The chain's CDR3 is CASSQGEDTRYEQYF. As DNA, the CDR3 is TGCGCCAGCAGCCAAGGGGAGGACACCCGCTACGAGCAGTACTTC.

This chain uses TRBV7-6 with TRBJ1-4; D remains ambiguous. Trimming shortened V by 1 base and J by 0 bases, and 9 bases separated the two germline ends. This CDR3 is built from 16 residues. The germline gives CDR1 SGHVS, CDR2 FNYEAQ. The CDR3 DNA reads TGTGCCAGCAGCTTAGACAGCTTTGCAACTAATGAAAAACTGTTTTTT. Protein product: CASSLDSFATNEKLFF. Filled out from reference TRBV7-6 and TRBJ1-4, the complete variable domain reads GAGVSQSPRYKVTKRGQDVALRCDPISGHVSLYWYRQALGQGPEFLTYFNYEAQQDKSGLPNDRFSAERPEGSISTLTIQRTEQRDSAMYRCASSLDSFATNEKLFFGSGTQLSVL.

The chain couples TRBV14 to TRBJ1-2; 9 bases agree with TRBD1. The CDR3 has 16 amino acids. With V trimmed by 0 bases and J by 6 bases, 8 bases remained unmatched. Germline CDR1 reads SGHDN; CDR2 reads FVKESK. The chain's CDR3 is CASSQEDRGGRHGYTF. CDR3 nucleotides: TGTGCCAGCAGCCAAGAGGACAGGGGCGGAAGACATGGCTACACCTTC.

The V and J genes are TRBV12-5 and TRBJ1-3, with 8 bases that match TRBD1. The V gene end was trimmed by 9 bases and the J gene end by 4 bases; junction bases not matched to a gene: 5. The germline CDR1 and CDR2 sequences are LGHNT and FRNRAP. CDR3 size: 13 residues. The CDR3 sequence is CASQDRVGNTIYF. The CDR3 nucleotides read TGTGCTAGCCAGGACAGGGTCGGAAACACCATATATTTT.

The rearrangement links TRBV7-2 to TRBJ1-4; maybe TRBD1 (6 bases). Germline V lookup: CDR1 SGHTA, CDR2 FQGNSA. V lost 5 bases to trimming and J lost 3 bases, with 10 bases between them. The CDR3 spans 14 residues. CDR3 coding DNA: TGTGCCAGCAGCGTGGACAGTTCTAATGAAAAACTGTTTTTT. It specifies CASSVDSSNEKLFF. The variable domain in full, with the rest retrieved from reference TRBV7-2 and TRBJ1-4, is GAGVSQSPSNKVTEKGKDVELRCDPISGHTALYWYRQSLGQGLEFLIYFQGNSAPDKSGLPSDRFSAERTGGSVSTLTIQRTQQEDSAVYLCASSVDSSNEKLFFGSGTQLSVL.

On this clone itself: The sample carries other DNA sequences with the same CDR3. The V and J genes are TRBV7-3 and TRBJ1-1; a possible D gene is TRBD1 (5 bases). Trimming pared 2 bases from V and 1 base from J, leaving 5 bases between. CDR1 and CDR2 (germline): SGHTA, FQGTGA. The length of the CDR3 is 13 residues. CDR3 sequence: CASSLGANTEAFF. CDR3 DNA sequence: TGTGCCAGCAGCTTAGGGGCGAACACTGAAGCTTTCTTT.

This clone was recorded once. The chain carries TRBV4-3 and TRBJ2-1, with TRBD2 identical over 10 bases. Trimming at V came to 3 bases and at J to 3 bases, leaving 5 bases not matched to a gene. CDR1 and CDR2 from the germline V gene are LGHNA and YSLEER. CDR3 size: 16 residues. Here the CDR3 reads CASSQEAGGDYNEQFF. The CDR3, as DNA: TGCGCCAGCAGCCAGGAAGCGGGGGGGGACTACAATGAGCAGTTCTTC.

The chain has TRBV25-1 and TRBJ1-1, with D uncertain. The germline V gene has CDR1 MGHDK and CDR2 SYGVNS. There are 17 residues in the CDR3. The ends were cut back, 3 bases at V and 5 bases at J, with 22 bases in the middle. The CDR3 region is CASSDRSLGVGDTEAFF. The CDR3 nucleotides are TGTGCCAGCAGTGATCGATCTCTAGGAGTGGGAGATACTGAAGCTTTCTTT. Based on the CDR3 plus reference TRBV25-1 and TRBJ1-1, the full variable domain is EADIYQTPRYLVIGTGKKITLECSQTMGHDKMYWYQQDPGMELHLIHYSYGVNSTEKGDLSSESTVSRIRTEHFPLTLESARPSHTSQYLCASSDRSLGVGDTEAFFGQGTRLTVV.

The CDR3 DNA reads TGTGCCAGTAGTATAGTGGGACTAGCGGGGGCGAACACCGGGGAGCTGTTTTTT. Translating it yields CASSIVGLAGANTGELFF. The genes are TRBV19 and TRBJ2-2, with 14 bases lining up with TRBD2. Germline values: CDR1 LNHDA, CDR2 SQIVND (reference sequence). This CDR3 contains 18 residues. V lost 1 base, J lost 0 bases, and 1 base stayed unmatched.

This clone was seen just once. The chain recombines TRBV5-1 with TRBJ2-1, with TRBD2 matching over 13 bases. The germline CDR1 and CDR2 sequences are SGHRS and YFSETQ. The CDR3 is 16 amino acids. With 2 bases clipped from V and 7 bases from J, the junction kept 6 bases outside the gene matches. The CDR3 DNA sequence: TGCGCCAGCAGCTTACTAGCGGGGGGGCGCGGGAATGAGCAGTTCTTC. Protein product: CASSLLAGGRGNEQFF.

DNA of the CDR3: TGTGCCAGCAGTCCACAGGGGACGGGTGAAAAACTGTTTTTT. This sequence encodes CASSPQGTGEKLFF. The rearrangement links TRBV2 to TRBJ1-4; 7 bases map to TRBD1. The CDR3 extends over 14 amino acids. The germline V gene encodes CDR1 SNHLY and CDR2 FYNNEI. V lost 5 bases, J lost 7 bases, and 7 bases stayed unmatched.

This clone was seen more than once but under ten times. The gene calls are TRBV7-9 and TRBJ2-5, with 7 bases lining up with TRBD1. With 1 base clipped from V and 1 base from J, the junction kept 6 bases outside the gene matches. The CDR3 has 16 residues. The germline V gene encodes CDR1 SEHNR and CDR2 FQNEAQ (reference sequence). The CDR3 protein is CASSLGGQQIQETQYF. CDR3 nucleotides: TGTGCCAGCAGCTTAGGGGGACAGCAAATCCAAGAGACCCAGTACTTC. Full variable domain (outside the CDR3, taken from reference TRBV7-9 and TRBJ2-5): DTGVSQNPRHKITKRGQNVTFRCDPISEHNRLYWYRQTLGQGPEFLTYFQNEAQLEKSRLLSDRFSAERPKGSFSTLEIQRTEQGDSAMYLCASSLGGQQIQETQYFGPGTRLLVL.

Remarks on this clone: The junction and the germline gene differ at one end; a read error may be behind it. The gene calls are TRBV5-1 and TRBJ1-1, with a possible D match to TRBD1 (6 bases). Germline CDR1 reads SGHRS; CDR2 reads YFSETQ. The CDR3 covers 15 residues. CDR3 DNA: TGCGCCAGCACCTTGGACAGTCCCGTGGACACTGAAGCTTTCTTT. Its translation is CASTLDSPVDTEAFF.

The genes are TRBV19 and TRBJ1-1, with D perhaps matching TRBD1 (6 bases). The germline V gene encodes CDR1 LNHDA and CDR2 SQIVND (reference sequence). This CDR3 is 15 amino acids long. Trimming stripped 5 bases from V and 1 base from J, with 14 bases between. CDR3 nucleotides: TGTGCCAGTAGTTCCCGACAGGTCAAGAACACTGAAGCTTTCTTT. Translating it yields CASSSRQVKNTEAFF.